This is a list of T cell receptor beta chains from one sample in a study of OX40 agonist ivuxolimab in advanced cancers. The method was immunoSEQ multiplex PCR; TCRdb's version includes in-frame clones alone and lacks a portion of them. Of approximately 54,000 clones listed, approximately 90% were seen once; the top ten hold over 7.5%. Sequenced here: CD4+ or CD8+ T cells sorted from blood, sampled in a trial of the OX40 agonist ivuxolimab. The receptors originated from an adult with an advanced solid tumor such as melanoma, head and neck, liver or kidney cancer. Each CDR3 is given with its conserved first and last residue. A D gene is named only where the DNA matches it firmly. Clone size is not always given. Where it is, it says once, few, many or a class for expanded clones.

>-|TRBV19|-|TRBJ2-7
TGTGCCAGTAGTTTGGGAGAAAAACCCTACGAGCAGTACTTC
CASSLGEKPYEQYF
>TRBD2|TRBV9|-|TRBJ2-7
TGTGCCAGCAGCGTTGCTAGCGGGGCCCCCTACGAGCAGTACTTC
CASSVASGAPYEQYF
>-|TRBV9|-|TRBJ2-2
TGTGCCAGCAGCGTAGAAGCAGGGGTGACCGGGGAGCTGTTTTTT
CASSVEAGVTGELFF
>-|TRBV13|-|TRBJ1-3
TGTGCCAGCAGCTTAGAGTTAGGGGCTGGAAACACCATATATTTT
CASSLELGAGNTIYF
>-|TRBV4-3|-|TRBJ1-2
TGCGCCAGCAGCCAAGATCCGGGAGTCTATGGCTACACCTTC
CASSQDPGVYGYTF
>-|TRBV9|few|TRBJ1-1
TGTGCCAGCAGCGTAACGTCCCACGCTGAAGCTTTCTTT
CASSVTSHAEAFF
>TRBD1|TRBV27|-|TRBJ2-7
TGTGCCAGCAGTTTATCGCCTATCCGGACAGGAACCGGCGAGCAGTACTTC
CASSLSPIRTGTGEQYF
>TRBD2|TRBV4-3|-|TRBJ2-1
TGCGCCAGCAGCCCCGGGACTAGCGGGGGGGCCTACAATGAGCAGTTCTTC
CASSPGTSGGAYNEQFF
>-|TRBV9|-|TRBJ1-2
TGTGCCAGCAGCCGTCGAAGGGATGGCTACACCTTC
CASSRRRDGYTF
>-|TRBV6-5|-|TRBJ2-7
TGTGCCAGCGGGGTGAGCTACGAGCAGTACTTC
CASGVSYEQYF
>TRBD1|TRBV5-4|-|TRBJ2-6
TGTGCCAGCAGCCTTCAGGGGGCTGGGGCCAACGTCCTGACTTTC
CASSLQGAGANVLTF
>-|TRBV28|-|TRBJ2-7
TGTGCCAGCAGTTTAAGAGGGCGGAGATCATACGAGCAGTACTTC
CASSLRGRRSYEQYF
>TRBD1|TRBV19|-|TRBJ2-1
TGTGCCACGGGACAGGGGGATGAGCAGTTCTTC
CATGQGDEQFF
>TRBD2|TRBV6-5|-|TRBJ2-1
TGTGCCAGCAGTGTTAGCGGGGGCAATGAGCAGTTCTTC
CASSVSGGNEQFF
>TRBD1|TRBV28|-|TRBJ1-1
TGTGCCAGCAGTTTATCGACAGGGGGCGACACTGAAGCTTTCTTT
CASSLSTGGDTEAFF
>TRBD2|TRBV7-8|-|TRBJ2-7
TGTGCCAGCAGCTTAGGGGCTAGCGGGAGGGGGATAACCTACGAGCAGTACTTC
CASSLGASGRGITYEQYF
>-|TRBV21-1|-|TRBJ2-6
TGTGCCAGCAGCAAAGTCCGTGGGGGGCGCAAGGGCTCTGGGGCCAACGTCCTGACTTTC
CASSKVRGGRKGSGANVLTF
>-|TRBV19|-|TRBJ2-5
TGTGCCAGTAGTATCATTTCCCGATTGTGGATTTTAGAGACCCAGTACTTC
CASSIISRLWILETQYF
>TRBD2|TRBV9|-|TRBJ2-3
TGTGCCAGCAGCGACCGGACTAGCGGGGAGGTAGATACGCAGTATTTT
CASSDRTSGEVDTQYF
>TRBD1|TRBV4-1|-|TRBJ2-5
TGCGCCAGCAGCCGGGCCGGGACAGGGGAAGAGACCCAGTACTTC
CASSRAGTGEETQYF
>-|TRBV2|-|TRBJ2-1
TGTGCCAGCACCCCTGGCGGGCCTTACAATGAGCAGTTCTTC
CASTPGGPYNEQFF
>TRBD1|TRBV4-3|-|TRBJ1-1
TGCGCCAGCAGCCAACACTCACAGGGGCACCCTGTGAACACTGAAGCTTTCTTT
CASSQHSQGHPVNTEAFF
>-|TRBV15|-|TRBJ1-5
TGTGCCACCAGCAGCTACGGACGGTACACTCCTCAGCCCCAGCATTTT
CATSSYGRYTPQPQHF
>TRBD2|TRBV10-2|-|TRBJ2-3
TGCGCCAGCAGTGAGGAGCGGGGGCCTTTCACAGATACGCAGTATTTT
CASSEERGPFTDTQYF
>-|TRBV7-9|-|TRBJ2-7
TGTGCCAGCAGCTTAGCAGGGGCCGCCTACGAGCAGTACTTC
CASSLAGAAYEQYF
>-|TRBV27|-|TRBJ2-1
TGTGCCAGCAGACTGATACAGGGTTGGGAGCAGTTCTTC
CASRLIQGWEQFF
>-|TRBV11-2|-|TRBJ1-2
TGTGCCAGCAGCTTAGAAGGCTATGGCTACACCTTC
CASSLEGYGYTF
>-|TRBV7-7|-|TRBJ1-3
TGTGCTAGCAGCCCGGGCCCGGGCTCTGGAAACACCATATATTTT
CASSPGPGSGNTIYF
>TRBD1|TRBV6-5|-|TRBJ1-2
TGTGCCAGCAGTCCGTTCGGGACAGGTGGCTACACCTTC
CASSPFGTGGYTF
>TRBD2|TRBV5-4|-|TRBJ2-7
TGTGCCAGCAGCTTGATCCCTTGGCGGGAGTCCCCCTACGAGCAGTACTTC
CASSLIPWRESPYEQYF
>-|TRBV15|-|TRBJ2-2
TGTGCCACCAGCAGAGATCTCGACACCGGGGAGCTGTTTTTT
CATSRDLDTGELFF
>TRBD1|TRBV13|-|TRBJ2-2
TGTGCCAGCAGCGAACAGGGGGCGAACACCGGGGAGCTGTTTTTT
CASSEQGANTGELFF